The rows below give T cell receptor beta chains drawn from one sample of a study of human T cells and chemical hapten exposure. MiXCR, applied by TCRdb to the RACE reads, yields one record per CDR3 protein. The sample holds 180,000 or so distinct CDR3 sequences, roughly 30% seen once. The material sequenced was whole blood, taken in connection with sensitization to the hapten diphenylcyclopropenone (DPC). The receptors originated from a woman in her twenties or thirties with alopecia areata. Some clones in this sample may be carry-over from other donors' samples. CDR3s include the opening cysteine and the closing phenylalanine or tryptophan. The D gene is left open where the match is weak. Rows give clone size only sometimes, using once, few, many, or a class for an expanded clone.

d_call: .; j_call: TRBJ1-2; v_call: TRBV29-1; clone_size: .; cdr3_aa: CSVEFSYGYTF; cdr3_nt: TGCAGCGTTGAATTCAGCTATGGCTACACCTTC
d_call: .; j_call: TRBJ2-4; v_call: TRBV9; clone_size: few; cdr3_aa: CASSVMSSDIQYF; cdr3_nt: TGTGCCAGCAGCGTAATGAGCAGTGACATTCAGTACTTC
d_call: .; j_call: TRBJ2-2; v_call: TRBV29-1; clone_size: .; cdr3_aa: CSVDSGGGGPGELFF; cdr3_nt: TGCAGCGTTGATAGTGGAGGGGGCGGCCCCGGGGAGCTGTTTTTT
d_call: .; j_call: TRBJ2-3; v_call: TRBV28; clone_size: .; cdr3_aa: CASSTTAGITDTQYF; cdr3_nt: TGTGCCAGCAGCACCACCGCAGGAATCACAGATACGCAGTATTTT
d_call: TRBD2; j_call: TRBJ2-4; v_call: TRBV20-1; clone_size: .; cdr3_aa: CSASQREGLRNIQYF; cdr3_nt: TGCAGTGCTAGCCAGCGGGAGGGTCTCAGGAACATTCAGTACTTC
d_call: .; j_call: TRBJ1-1; v_call: TRBV20-1; clone_size: few; cdr3_aa: CSARVQGLPPNTEAFF; cdr3_nt: TGCAGTGCTAGAGTACAGGGTTTACCCCCGAACACTGAAGCTTTCTTT
d_call: TRBD1; j_call: TRBJ2-1; v_call: TRBV7-3; clone_size: .; cdr3_aa: CASSSRQGALSEQFF; cdr3_nt: TGTGCCAGCAGCTCCCGACAGGGGGCACTGAGTGAGCAGTTCTTC
d_call: .; j_call: TRBJ1-3; v_call: TRBV7-9; clone_size: few; cdr3_aa: CASRTGIGNTIYF; cdr3_nt: TGTGCCAGCCGCACCGGCATTGGAAACACCATATATTTT
d_call: .; j_call: TRBJ1-1; v_call: TRBV7-9; clone_size: many; cdr3_aa: CASSLGTNTEAFF; cdr3_nt: TGTGCCAGCAGCTTAGGGACGAACACTGAAGCTTTCTTT
d_call: .; j_call: TRBJ2-1; v_call: TRBV10-3; clone_size: few; cdr3_aa: CAISDFGNEQFF; cdr3_nt: .
d_call: .; j_call: TRBJ1-1; v_call: TRBV7-9; clone_size: .; cdr3_aa: CASRAGNTEAFF; cdr3_nt: TGTGCCAGCAGGGCAGGGAACACTGAAGCTTTCTTT
d_call: TRBD1; j_call: TRBJ1-2; v_call: TRBV11-2; clone_size: few; cdr3_aa: CASSLTGGYGYTF; cdr3_nt: TGTGCCAGCAGCTTAACAGGGGGCTATGGCTACACCTTC
d_call: .; j_call: TRBJ2-7; v_call: TRBV7-8; clone_size: .; cdr3_aa: CASSLYGRATYEQYF; cdr3_nt: TGTGCCAGCAGCTTATACGGCAGGGCGACCTACGAGCAGTACTTC
d_call: .; j_call: TRBJ2-1; v_call: TRBV2; clone_size: .; cdr3_aa: CASSEGTPAYNEQFF; cdr3_nt: TGTGCCAGCAGTGAGGGGACTCCAGCCTACAATGAGCAGTTCTTC
d_call: .; j_call: TRBJ1-5; v_call: TRBV28; clone_size: few; cdr3_aa: CASSWGFGGGGNQPQHF; cdr3_nt: TGTGCCAGCAGTTGGGGGTTTGGAGGGGGAGGAAATCAGCCCCAGCATTTT
d_call: .; j_call: TRBJ2-1; v_call: TRBV20-1; clone_size: .; cdr3_aa: CSARGLPEQFF; cdr3_nt: TGCAGTGCTAGAGGACTGCCTGAGCAGTTCTTC
d_call: .; j_call: TRBJ2-2; v_call: TRBV7-2; clone_size: .; cdr3_aa: CASSHGLTGELFF; cdr3_nt: TGTGCCAGCAGCCACGGTCTCACCGGGGAGCTGTTTTTT
d_call: TRBD2; j_call: TRBJ2-5; v_call: TRBV28; clone_size: few; cdr3_aa: CASSPGGSGGWETQYF; cdr3_nt: TGTGCCAGCAGTCCCGGAGGTAGCGGGGGGTGGGAGACCCAGTACTTC
d_call: .; j_call: TRBJ2-2; v_call: TRBV10-1; clone_size: few; cdr3_aa: CASSESTGTGELFF; cdr3_nt: TGCGCCAGCAGTGAATCGACCGGAACCGGGGAGCTGTTTTTT
d_call: .; j_call: TRBJ1-1; v_call: TRBV20-1; clone_size: few; cdr3_aa: CSAGGRVNTEAFF; cdr3_nt: TGCAGTGCTGGGGGACGTGTGAACACTGAAGCTTTCTTT
d_call: TRBD1; j_call: TRBJ1-2; v_call: TRBV28; clone_size: few; cdr3_aa: CASSSIDRAYGYTF; cdr3_nt: TGTGCCAGCAGTTCCATTGACAGGGCCTATGGCTACACCTTC
d_call: .; j_call: TRBJ1-5; v_call: TRBV6-5; clone_size: few; cdr3_aa: CASSTRDNQPQHF; cdr3_nt: TGTGCCAGCAGTACCCGGGACAATCAGCCCCAGCATTTT
d_call: .; j_call: TRBJ1-5; v_call: TRBV7-2; clone_size: few; cdr3_aa: CASSLVSGDYSNQPQHF; cdr3_nt: TGTGCCAGCAGCTTAGTTTCTGGTGACTATAGCAATCAGCCCCAGCATTTT
d_call: TRBD1; j_call: TRBJ1-2; v_call: TRBV5-1; clone_size: few; cdr3_aa: CASSLAGTAAVGYTF; cdr3_nt: TGCGCCAGCAGCTTGGCCGGGACAGCCGCTGTGGGCTACACCTTC
d_call: TRBD2; j_call: TRBJ2-3; v_call: TRBV28; clone_size: .; cdr3_aa: CASRTSAGPSGTDTQYF; cdr3_nt: TGTGCCAGCAGAACTAGCGCCGGACCCAGTGGCACAGATACGCAGTATTTT
d_call: TRBD1; j_call: TRBJ1-2; v_call: TRBV18; clone_size: .; cdr3_aa: CASSPYQGQGNYGYTF; cdr3_nt: TGTGCCAGCTCACCGTATCAGGGACAGGGGAACTATGGCTACACCTTC
d_call: .; j_call: TRBJ1-2; v_call: TRBV4-1; clone_size: .; cdr3_aa: CASSPGGQIHGYTF; cdr3_nt: TGCGCCAGCAGCCCCGGCGGACAGATCCATGGCTACACCTTC
d_call: .; j_call: TRBJ2-1; v_call: TRBV9; clone_size: few; cdr3_aa: CASSVDWTAWGRQFF; cdr3_nt: TGTGCCAGCAGCGTGGATTGGACAGCCTGGGGTAGGCAGTTCTTC
d_call: TRBD2; j_call: TRBJ2-1; v_call: TRBV4-2; clone_size: .; cdr3_aa: CASSQLPGLAANEQFF; cdr3_nt: TGTGCCAGCAGCCAACTACCGGGACTAGCGGCTAATGAGCAGTTCTTC
d_call: .; j_call: TRBJ2-7; v_call: TRBV28; clone_size: few; cdr3_aa: CASSSRTYEQYF; cdr3_nt: TGTGCCAGCAGTTCCAGAACTTACGAGCAGTACTTC
d_call: .; j_call: TRBJ2-5; v_call: TRBV18; clone_size: few; cdr3_aa: CASSPPHDFKETQYF; cdr3_nt: TGTGCCAGCTCACCACCGCACGATTTCAAAGAGACCCAGTACTTC
d_call: TRBD2; j_call: TRBJ2-1; v_call: TRBV29-1; clone_size: few; cdr3_aa: CSVVPAGDEQFF; cdr3_nt: TGCAGCGTTGTTCCAGCGGGAGATGAGCAGTTCTTC
d_call: TRBD2; j_call: TRBJ2-3; v_call: TRBV5-1; clone_size: .; cdr3_aa: CASSQNPGLATDTQYF; cdr3_nt: TGCGCCAGCAGCCAGAATCCGGGACTAGCAACAGATACGCAGTATTTT
d_call: .; j_call: TRBJ1-4; v_call: TRBV2; clone_size: .; cdr3_aa: CASSGSLGTDLRLFF; cdr3_nt: TGTGCCAGCAGTGGATCGTTAGGGACGGACCTACGACTGTTTTTT
d_call: .; j_call: TRBJ1-2; v_call: TRBV2; clone_size: few; cdr3_aa: CASSEAWGTSYTF; cdr3_nt: TGTGCCAGCAGTGAAGCCTGGGGCACGAGCTACACCTTC
d_call: .; j_call: TRBJ2-7; v_call: TRBV10-3; clone_size: .; cdr3_aa: CATKTETYEQYF; cdr3_nt: TGTGCCACGAAGACGGAGACCTACGAGCAGTACTTC
d_call: .; j_call: TRBJ1-2; v_call: TRBV19; clone_size: .; cdr3_aa: CASSPALGEYGYTF; cdr3_nt: TGTGCCAGTAGTCCGGCTCTCGGGGAGTATGGCTACACCTTC
d_call: .; j_call: TRBJ2-6; v_call: TRBV7-8; clone_size: .; cdr3_aa: CASSLVWGQGRTGANVLTF; cdr3_nt: TGTGCCAGCAGCTTAGTATGGGGGCAGGGAAGGACTGGGGCCAACGTCCTGACTTTC
d_call: TRBD2; j_call: TRBJ2-7; v_call: TRBV5-4; clone_size: .; cdr3_aa: CASSPAGGLSYEQYF; cdr3_nt: TGTGCCAGCAGCCCGGCGGGAGGACTCTCCTACGAGCAGTACTTC
d_call: .; j_call: TRBJ2-7; v_call: TRBV29-1; clone_size: .; cdr3_aa: CSVEGGREQYF; cdr3_nt: TGCAGCGTTGAGGGCGGACGCGAGCAGTACTTC
d_call: .; j_call: TRBJ2-3; v_call: TRBV28; clone_size: .; cdr3_aa: CASIPAGEESDTQYF; cdr3_nt: TGTGCCAGCATCCCTGCCGGGGAAGAATCAGATACGCAGTATTTT